This TCR beta chain was retrieved from a study of blood T cell repertoires in COVID-19. Study-level information: Collection of acute and convalescent COVID-19 samples took place in the United States, Italy and Spain. Nucleic acid was either cDNA or gDNA, and it came from T cells, B-cell-depleted T cells, or PBMCs.

In the original workflow: Estimates of nucleated cell counts were drawn from the amplification of reference gene primers. Repertoires were generated with immunoSEQ multiplex PCR, while TCRdb's copy carries only in-frame clones and drops some. V and J calls and clone size are copied from that table; D and trimming were computed from the DNA. The sample has under 300,000 clones, 90% seen once. The V end lost 2 bases, the J end lost 6 bases, and 8 bases lay between the germline ends. The germline CDR1 and CDR2 sequences are SGHDN and FVKESK. CDR3 length equals 13 residues. The sequenced material came from peripheral blood. This sequence joins TRBV14 and TRBJ2-1, with D perhaps matching TRBD1 (6 bases). The source of this sequence is a woman aged 60-75 years with COVID-19, enrolled during active disease. CDR3 protein: CASSQYRVNEQFF. The DNA of the CDR3 is TGTGCCAGCAGCCAATACAGGGTCAATGAGCAGTTCTTC.